A selection of T cell receptor beta chains follows, all from one sample in a study of blood T cell repertoires in COVID-19. TCRdb's table, derived via immunoSEQ multiplex PCR, lists solely in-frame clones and lacks some. The sample contains about 48,000 clones, about 86% of which appear only once. The source material was peripheral blood. All receptors derive from a woman of 80 years or more with acute or convalescent COVID-19. CDR3s include the opening cysteine and the closing phenylalanine or tryptophan. Fields, in order: clone size, V gene, J gene, D gene, CDR3 protein, CDR3 DNA. A D gene is named only where the DNA matches it firmly. Clone size, where shown, is once, few, many, or a class for clones that have expanded.

.	TRBV7-9	TRBJ1-1	.	CASSISAGDNTEAFF	TGTGCCAGCAGCATTAGCGCGGGGGATAACACTGAAGCTTTCTTT
.	TRBV18	TRBJ1-2	.	CASSPPGQPLGGYGYTF	TGTGCCAGCTCACCACCGGGACAACCCCTCGGGGGGTATGGCTACACCTTC
many	TRBV6-6	TRBJ1-1	TRBD1	CASSLGQVNTEAFF	TGTGCCAGCAGTTTGGGACAGGTGAACACTGAAGCTTTCTTT
.	TRBV30	TRBJ1-2	.	CAWNAANYGYTF	TGTGCCTGGAACGCGGCTAACTATGGCTACACCTTC
.	TRBV18	TRBJ1-1	TRBD1	CASSWDSRNTEAFF	TGTGCCAGCTCCTGGGACAGTCGGAACACTGAAGCTTTCTTT
.	TRBV7-9	TRBJ1-2	.	CASGVGAGDGYTF	TGTGCCAGCGGCGTGGGGGCAGGGGATGGCTACACCTTC
.	TRBV9	TRBJ2-2	.	CASSVATRGPGAGELFF	TGTGCCAGCAGCGTAGCTACCAGGGGCCCTGGAGCCGGGGAGCTGTTTTTT
.	TRBV3-1/TRBV3-2	TRBJ2-2	.	CASSQESGGNTGELFF	TGTGCCAGCAGCCAAGAGTCGGGGGGCAACACCGGGGAGCTGTTTTTT
once	TRBV3-1/TRBV3-2	TRBJ2-1	.	CASSQVAFNEQFF	TGTGCCAGCAGCCAAGTAGCATTCAATGAGCAGTTCTTC
.	TRBV14	TRBJ1-1	TRBD1	CASQQGLNTEAFF	TGTGCCAGTCAACAGGGGTTGAACACTGAAGCTTTCTTT
.	TRBV19	TRBJ1-1	.	CASRRGGQLNTEAFF	TGTGCCAGTAGAAGGGGGGGACAATTGAACACTGAAGCTTTCTTT
.	TRBV7-3	TRBJ2-2	TRBD2	CASSRGGFGTGELFF	TGTGCCAGCAGCCGCGGGGGGTTTGGCACCGGGGAGCTGTTTTTT
.	TRBV6-5	TRBJ2-3	.	CASRVGAHTDTQYF	TGTGCCAGCAGGGTGGGGGCCCACACAGATACGCAGTATTTT
.	TRBV6-1	TRBJ1-1	.	CASSEPGNTEAFF	TGTGCCAGCAGTGAACCGGGTAACACTGAAGCTTTCTTT
.	TRBV11-2	TRBJ2-5	TRBD2	CASSLAGGLLETQYF	TGTGCCAGCAGCCTAGCGGGGGGGCTGTTGGAGACCCAGTACTTC
few	TRBV12-3/TRBV12-4	TRBJ1-1	.	CASRDSRNTEAFF	TGTGCCAGCAGGGACAGTCGGAACACTGAAGCTTTCTTT
.	TRBV27	TRBJ1-1	.	CASGKNENTEAFF	TGTGCCAGCGGCAAAAACGAGAACACTGAAGCTTTCTTT